These T cell receptor beta chains were read from a single sample in a study of beta chain features in type 1 diabetes. Assay used: immunoSEQ multiplex PCR; TCRdb lists only in-frame clones, some missing. The sample carries about 340,000 clones, approximately 13% recorded once. Source material: naive CD4+ T cells from blood. All receptors derive from a woman under 30 with type 1 diabetes. The CDR3 runs from the conserved cysteine through the conserved F or W. A D gene is named only where the DNA matches it firmly. Clone size, where shown, is once, few, many, or a class for clones that have expanded.

TRBJ2-3 | TRBV7-2 | NA | NA | CASRPAGLDHNTQYF | TGTGCCAGCAGACCCGCGGGGCTAGACCATAATACGCAGTATTTT
TRBJ1-2 | TRBV14 | few | TRBD1 | CASSHLDRETYGYTF | TGTGCCAGCAGCCACCTGGACAGGGAGACATATGGCTACACCTTC
TRBJ2-1 | TRBV5-4 | NA | NA | CASSSEAQFF | TGTGCCAGCAGCTCGGAGGCGCAGTTCTTC
TRBJ2-1 | TRBV28 | NA | TRBD2 | CASSSAAGTSGYNEQFF | TGTGCCAGCAGCTCGGCTGCCGGGACTAGCGGCTACAATGAGCAGTTCTTC
TRBJ2-7 | TRBV30 | NA | NA | CAWSRLDEQYF | TGTGCCTGGAGTCGACTGGACGAGCAGTACTTC
TRBJ1-1 | TRBV12-5 | few | NA | CASGSINTEAFF | TGTGCTAGTGGTTCTATTAACACTGAAGCTTTCTTT
TRBJ1-1 | TRBV30 | few | NA | CAWRRSSGVGTEAFF | TGTGCCTGGAGGAGGTCGTCAGGGGTGGGCACTGAAGCTTTCTTT
TRBJ2-1 | TRBV6-5 | NA | NA | CASSYRGLVANNEQFF | TGTGCCAGCAGCTACAGGGGACTAGTCGCGAACAATGAGCAGTTCTTC
TRBJ1-1 | TRBV30 | NA | NA | CAWTLPRELAFF | TGTGCCTGGACTCTACCTAGGGAGTTGGCTTTCTTT
TRBJ2-6 | TRBV5-4 | NA | NA | CASRLRGSGANVLTF | TGTGCCAGCAGACTCAGGGGATCTGGGGCCAACGTCCTGACTTTC
TRBJ2-5 | TRBV14 | NA | NA | CASSPRSWYQETQYF | TGTGCCAGCAGCCCTAGATCGTGGTACCAAGAGACCCAGTACTTC
TRBJ2-7 | TRBV5-6 | few | TRBD2 | CASSPGLAGSSEQYF | TGTGCCAGCAGCCCGGGACTAGCGGGATCAAGCGAGCAGTACTTC
TRBJ2-7 | TRBV30 | few | NA | CAWSPGNPYEQYF | TGTGCCTGGAGCCCCGGGAATCCCTACGAGCAGTACTTC
TRBJ1-2 | TRBV25-1 | NA | TRBD1 | CASLTGNYGYTF | TGTGCCAGCCTGACAGGGAACTATGGCTACACCTTC
TRBJ1-4 | TRBV30 | few | NA | CAWLQGDGEKLFF | TGTGCCTGGTTACAGGGTGATGGGGAAAAACTGTTTTTT
TRBJ2-1 | TRBV18 | NA | NA | CASSPRQGHNEQFF | TGTGCCAGCTCACCAAGGCAGGGGCACAATGAGCAGTTCTTC
TRBJ1-2 | TRBV7-9 | NA | NA | CASSSTPGWLYYGYTF | TGTGCCAGCAGCTCAACTCCCGGGTGGTTGTACTATGGCTACACCTTC
TRBJ2-1 | TRBV4-3 | NA | NA | CASSQEGSRGYNEQFF | TGCGCCAGCAGCCAAGAGGGCTCCCGGGGCTACAATGAGCAGTTCTTC
TRBJ2-1 | TRBV7-9 | NA | NA | CASSLEGYSYNEQFF | TGTGCCAGCAGCTTAGAGGGGTACTCCTACAATGAGCAGTTCTTC
TRBJ2-7 | TRBV10-3 | NA | NA | CAITRGSVGEQYF | TGTGCCATTACCAGGGGCTCGGTCGGCGAGCAGTACTTC
TRBJ2-3 | TRBV30 | NA | NA | CAWNPGTDTQYF | TGTGCCTGGAACCCGGGGACAGATACGCAGTATTTT
TRBJ1-5 | TRBV19 | few | NA | CASSDTGGQPQHF | TGTGCCAGTAGTGACACGGGAGGGCAGCCCCAGCATTTT
TRBJ1-1 | TRBV12-5 | few | TRBD1 | CASGVRQGSVTEAFF | TGTGCTAGTGGTGTCCGACAGGGCTCGGTCACTGAAGCTTTCTTT
TRBJ1-3 | TRBV6-5 | NA | NA | CASSKTGTGNTIYF | TGTGCCAGCAGTAAAACAGGGACCGGAAACACCATATATTTT
TRBJ1-1 | TRBV29-1 | NA | TRBD1 | CSAYRGLRDTEAFF | TGCAGCGCCTACAGGGGGCTAAGGGACACTGAAGCTTTCTTT
TRBJ2-1 | TRBV6-6 | NA | TRBD2 | CASSFGAGGTYNEQFF | TGTGCCAGCAGTTTTGGAGCGGGAGGAACCTACAATGAGCAGTTCTTC
TRBJ2-5 | TRBV5-1 | NA | TRBD1 | CASSPRQGETQYF | TGCGCCAGCAGCCCTCGACAGGGGGAGACCCAGTACTTC
TRBJ2-1 | TRBV6-1 | NA | TRBD2 | CASSEIVSGRRNEQFF | TGTGCCAGCAGTGAGATAGTTAGCGGGAGGAGGAATGAGCAGTTCTTC
TRBJ2-3 | TRBV27 | NA | NA | CASNRLGSSPDTQYF | TGTGCCAGCAACCGACTTGGTTCTAGCCCAGATACGCAGTATTTT
TRBJ2-5 | TRBV29-1 | many | TRBD2 | CSAPLAGGQETQYF | TGCAGCGCCCCACTAGCGGGAGGCCAAGAGACCCAGTACTTC
TRBJ2-7 | TRBV18 | NA | NA | CASSPRTVEQYF | TGTGCCAGCTCACCTAGAACAGTAGAGCAGTACTTC
TRBJ2-3 | TRBV7-2 | few | TRBD1 | CASSSDRAPDTQYF | TGTGCCAGCAGCTCCGACAGGGCCCCAGATACGCAGTATTTT
TRBJ2-7 | TRBV19 | few | TRBD1 | CASSPGQGANYEQYF | TGTGCCAGTAGTCCGGGACAGGGGGCTAACTACGAGCAGTACTTC
TRBJ2-7 | TRBV18 | few | TRBD1 | CASSPGQEIYEQYF | TGTGCCAGCTCACCGGGACAGGAGATTTACGAGCAGTACTTC
TRBJ2-5 | TRBV7-9 | once | TRBD1 | CASSLGQAQETQYF | TGTGCCAGCAGCTTGGGACAGGCACAAGAGACCCAGTACTTC
TRBJ2-3 | TRBV7-3 | few | TRBD1 | CASSPGTGTDTQYF | TGTGCCAGCAGCCCTGGGACAGGCACAGATACGCAGTATTTT
TRBJ2-6 | TRBV5-1 | NA | TRBD2 | CASSPGGEGSRSGANVLTF | TGCGCCAGCAGTCCTGGCGGGGAGGGAAGCCGGTCTGGGGCCAACGTCCTGACTTTC
TRBJ1-5 | TRBV29-1 | few | NA | CSVEEGEATQILSNQPQHF | TGCAGCGTTGAAGAGGGGGAGGCTACCCAAATACTTAGCAATCAGCCCCAGCATTTT
TRBJ2-5 | TRBV18 | NA | NA | CASSPLTGETQYF | TGTGCCAGCTCACCCCTGACGGGAGAGACCCAGTACTTC
TRBJ2-7 | TRBV9 | few | NA | CASSVSWPEAYEQYF | TGTGCCAGCAGCGTCTCATGGCCAGAAGCCTACGAGCAGTACTTC
TRBJ2-1 | TRBV19 | NA | TRBD2 | CASSIGLAGFYEQFF | TGTGCCAGTAGTATTGGGCTAGCGGGTTTTTATGAGCAGTTCTTC
TRBJ1-4 | TRBV30 | NA | NA | CAWSARAGEKLFF | TGTGCCTGGAGTGCCAGGGCCGGCGAAAAACTGTTTTTT
TRBJ2-1 | TRBV19 | few | NA | CASSMGGYNEQFF | TGTGCCAGTAGTATGGGGGGTTACAATGAGCAGTTCTTC
TRBJ2-1 | TRBV27 | NA | TRBD1 | CASSFHDRGGEQFF | TGTGCCAGCAGTTTCCACGACAGGGGAGGTGAGCAGTTCTTC
TRBJ2-5 | TRBV7-2 | few | TRBD2 | CASSPWGSGRIWETQYF | TGTGCCAGCAGCCCTTGGGGTAGCGGGAGGATTTGGGAGACCCAGTACTTC
TRBJ1-5 | TRBV19 | NA | NA | CASTPSRSSAPQHF | TGTGCCAGTACCCCCTCTCGTTCGAGTGCGCCCCAGCATTTT